The 25 T cell receptor beta chains listed next were all sequenced from one sample in a study of cytomegalovirus exposure and HLA in healthy donors. The PCR made use of 60 Vbeta and 13 Jbeta primers. Generated by immunoSEQ multiplex PCR, the TCRdb table keeps only in-frame clones and is missing some. The table includes under 130,000 clones, around 70% detected once. Sequencing used PBMCs. These receptors all come from a man aged 35 to 55 in good health and CMV-seropositive.

This clone came up a few times. This chain links TRBV28 with TRBJ1-4, with 8 bases identical to TRBD1. CDR1 is MDHEN and CDR2 is SYDVKM in the germline V gene. The CDR3 is 14 residues long. V shed 8 bases, J shed 4 bases, and the junction held 6 bases outside the gene matches. CDR3 amino acids: CASGGQGYNEKLFF. The CDR3, as DNA: TGTGCCAGCGGAGGACAGGGTTATAATGAAAAACTGTTTTTT.

This clone was recorded once. J is TRBJ1-4 and V is TRBV18; D remains unclear. The V and J ends lost 1 base and 4 bases respectively, with 13 bases between them. CDR1 KGHSH and CDR2 LQKENI come from the germline V gene. This CDR3 has 16 amino acids. In DNA, the CDR3 is TGTGCCAGCTCACCACTCCGAACAGCAAATAATGAAAAACTGTTTTTT. It translates to CASSPLRTANNEKLFF.

The chain couples TRBV19 to TRBJ1-1; 9 bases agree with TRBD1. Germline V lookup: CDR1 LNHDA, CDR2 SQIVND (reference sequence). The CDR3 is made up of 14 amino acids. V shed 5 bases, J shed 5 bases, and the junction held 6 bases outside the gene matches. CDR3 DNA sequence: TGTGCCAGTAGTCCGCTACAGGGGGCAACTGAAGCTTTCTTT. Amino acids: CASSPLQGATEAFF.

CDR3 sequence reads: CASSPTGLAGGHEQFF. The CDR3 coding sequence is TGTGCCAGCAGCCCTACGGGACTAGCGGGAGGTCATGAGCAGTTCTTC. This rearrangement joins TRBV7-3 to TRBJ2-1, with 15 bases that match TRBD2. CDR1 and CDR2 (germline): SGHTA, FQGTGA. The J segment lost 8 bases and the V segment lost 5 bases, leaving 7 bases of the junction unmatched. The CDR3 extends over 16 amino acids.

This clone was counted between two and nine times. This chain uses TRBV5-1 with TRBJ2-1, with D possibly matching TRBD1 (5 bases). Germline V gene lookup returns CDR1 SGHRS and CDR2 YFSETQ. V gave up 7 bases and J gave up 8 bases, with 22 bases separating them. The CDR3 extends over 15 amino acids. CDR3 in DNA: TGCGCCAGCGGAAGTGACAGTTCTTACAACGATGAGCAGTTCTTC. This gives the protein CASGSDSSYNDEQFF.

This clone was seen a few times. The J gene is TRBJ2-7, the V gene TRBV4-2; TRBD2 matches at 8 bases. This CDR3 has 16 amino acids. The V segment lost 0 bases and the J segment 1 base; nucleotides outside the gene matches: 5. CDR1 is LGHNA, CDR2 YNFKEQ, per germline. CDR3 DNA sequence: TGTGCCAGCAGCCAAGAGGCGGGCGGGAGGTCCTACGAGCAGTACTTC. Protein sequence: CASSQEAGGRSYEQYF.

DNA for the CDR3: TGTGCCAGCAGCTTGCACGGGGAATACACTGAAGCTTTCTTT. Translating gives CASSLHGEYTEAFF. This sequence joins TRBV5-6 and TRBJ1-1; D unclear. CDR1 SGHDT and CDR2 YYEEEE come from the germline V gene. V gave up 1 base and J gave up 3 bases, with 10 bases separating them. The CDR3 is 14 amino acids.

This sequence joins TRBV28 and TRBJ1-5, with 10 bases aligning to TRBD1. The CDR3 is 16 amino acids. Germline CDR1 reads MDHEN; CDR2 reads SYDVKM. J was trimmed by 2 bases and V by 5 bases; bases with no gene match: 6. In nucleotides, the CDR3 is TGTGCCAGCAGTGACGGGACAGGGGTGGGCAATCAGCCCCAGCATTTT. Amino acids: CASSDGTGVGNQPQHF.

The chain recombines TRBV2 with TRBJ1-1; 11 bases are a match to TRBD1. J was trimmed by 2 bases and V by 4 bases; bases with no gene match: 6. The CDR3 runs to 16 residues. From germline, CDR1 is SNHLY and CDR2 FYNNEI. The CDR3 DNA is TGTGCCAGCAGTGGAGGGACAGGGGGGCTTAACACTGAAGCTTTCTTT. Translated, it gives CASSGGTGGLNTEAFF.

The CDR3: CASSLGPGTYEQYF. CDR3 DNA sequence: TGTGCCAGCAGCTTAGGTCCGGGAACCTACGAGCAGTACTTC. This chain connects TRBV7-3 to TRBJ2-7, with a possible D match to TRBD2 (5 bases). Per germline, CDR1 SGHTA and CDR2 FQGTGA. CDR3 size: 14 residues. The V end was cut by 2 bases, the J end by 2 bases, with 10 bases between.

This sequence joins TRBV28 and TRBJ2-2; D is ambiguous. Germline V gene sequence: CDR1 MDHEN, CDR2 SYDVKM. CDR3 length: 13 residues. Trimming took off 3 bases at V and 8 bases at J, with 10 bases between the two ends. This chain's CDR3 is CASSFPNAGELFF. In DNA, the CDR3 is TGTGCCAGCAGTTTCCCTAATGCAGGGGAGCTGTTTTTT.

This chain uses TRBV7-2 with TRBJ2-7; maybe TRBD1 (5 bases). V was pared by 0 bases and J by 5 bases, with 11 bases between. Germline CDR1 is SGHTA and CDR2 is FQGNSA. The CDR3 contains 14 residues. Here the CDR3 reads CASSLAFLGHEQYF. The CDR3 DNA is TGTGCCAGCAGCTTAGCGTTCCTGGGGCACGAGCAGTACTTC.

This chain joins TRBV7-8 and TRBJ1-4; 11 nucleotides align to TRBD1. The CDR3 is 14 amino acids. The germline V gene has CDR1 SGHVS and CDR2 FQNEAQ. V shed 4 bases, J shed 10 bases, and the junction held 5 bases outside the gene matches. CDR3 protein: CASSSGQGAGKLFF. CDR3 in DNA: TGTGCCAGCAGCTCCGGACAGGGGGCCGGAAAACTGTTTTTT.

The V call is TRBV6-1, the J call TRBJ1-1; D ambiguous. There are 13 residues in the CDR3. The germline gives CDR1 MNHNS, CDR2 SASEGT. The ends were cut back, 4 bases at V and 7 bases at J, with 13 bases in the middle. CDR3 sequence: CASSVSAGYEAFF. The CDR3 DNA is TGTGCCAGCAGTGTTTCCGCGGGTTATGAAGCTTTCTTT.

This chain uses TRBV5-4 with TRBJ1-2; the D gene is possibly TRBD1 (6 bases). The V gene lost 4 bases and the J gene lost 8 bases, with 24 bases spanning the gap. Germline assignment: CDR1 SGHNT and CDR2 YYREEE (reference sequence). The CDR3 totals 16 residues. The CDR3 sequence is CASSTYWGQAASGYTF. In DNA, the CDR3 is TGTGCCAGCAGCACGTATTGGGGACAAGCAGCCAGCGGCTACACCTTC.

V is TRBV5-1 and J is TRBJ2-1; possibly TRBD2 for D (6 bases). The CDR3 has 16 residues. Per the germline V gene, CDR1 is SGHRS and CDR2 is YFSETQ. The germline V and J ends were trimmed by 0 bases and 8 bases, with 18 bases remaining between them. The CDR3 DNA is TGCGCCAGCAGCTTGGCCTCGGTAGGAGGGACGGATGAGCAGTTCTTC. Its translation is CASSLASVGGTDEQFF.

V usage is TRBV5-1 and J usage is TRBJ1-2, with 7 bases aligning to TRBD1. This CDR3 has 14 residues. J gave up 1 base and V 3 bases, and 3 bases lay outside the gene matches. The germline gives CDR1 SGHRS, CDR2 YFSETQ. The CDR3 loop is CASSSGQFNYGYTF. CDR3 bases: TGCGCCAGCAGCTCGGGACAGTTTAACTATGGCTACACCTTC.

V gene TRBV28 combines with J gene TRBJ1-2; TRBD1 agrees at 9 bases. CDR3 length equals 14 residues. Germline-derived CDR1 and CDR2 are MDHEN and SYDVKM. Trimming removed 5 bases from V and 8 bases from J; junction bases left unmatched: 9. The CDR3 loop is CASSPTGTGLGYTF. CDR3 bases: TGTGCCAGCAGTCCCACCGGGACAGGGTTAGGCTACACCTTC.

This clone was seen many times. This chain links TRBV10-1 with TRBJ2-1; tentatively, D is TRBD1 (6 bases). V gave up 10 bases and J gave up 4 bases, with 11 bases separating them. The CDR3 extends over 12 amino acids. Germline loops: CDR1 WNHNN, CDR2 SYGVQD (reference sequence). The CDR3 sequence is CATRDNYNEQFF. Written as DNA, the CDR3 is TGCGCCACCCGGGACAATTACAATGAGCAGTTCTTC.

This clone was found a few times. This chain connects TRBV4-3 to TRBJ2-7; 9 nucleotides agree with TRBD2. The CDR3 is 16 amino acids. Germline trimming cut 0 bases from V and 5 bases from J; bases unmatched to any gene: 8. The V gene's germline CDR1 is LGHNA and CDR2 YSLEER. The CDR3 is CASSQDYSGRGDEQYF. CDR3 in DNA: TGCGCCAGCAGCCAAGATTATAGCGGGAGAGGCGACGAGCAGTACTTC.

The CDR3 protein is CASPLTDYSNQPQHF. As DNA, the CDR3 is TGTGCCAGCCCCCTGACAGATTATAGCAATCAGCCCCAGCATTTT. The V gene is TRBV9, the J gene TRBJ1-5, with D perhaps TRBD1 (5 bases). This CDR3 comprises 15 residues. V was pared by 7 bases and J by 0 bases, with 14 bases between. CDR1 SGDLS and CDR2 YYNGEE come from the germline V gene.

The chain has TRBV7-3 and TRBJ2-3, with 8 bases identical to TRBD2. The germline CDR1 and CDR2 sequences are SGHTA and FQGTGA. V gave up 9 bases and J gave up 4 bases; unmatched junction bases: 12. The CDR3 runs 15 residues. CDR3 sequence: CASRGGLVGSDTQYF. The CDR3 coding sequence is TGTGCCAGTCGGGGGGGCCTAGTTGGATCAGATACGCAGTATTTT.

The chain carries TRBV5-4 and TRBJ1-2, with TRBD1 identical over 9 bases. The V segment lost 6 bases and the J segment 4 bases; nucleotides outside the gene matches: 16. Germline V CDR1 and CDR2: SGHNT, YYREEE (reference sequence). The CDR3 is 17 residues long. CDR3 protein: CASTTWDRVLYGYGYTF. Written as DNA, the CDR3 is TGTGCCAGCACCACATGGGACAGGGTATTATATGGCTATGGCTACACCTTC. The entire variable domain, with the rest obtained from reference TRBV5-4 and TRBJ1-2, is as follows: ETGVTQSPTHLIKTRGQQVTLRCSSQSGHNTVSWYQQALGQGPQFIFQYYREEENGRGNFPPRFSGLQFPNYSSELNVNALELDDSALYLCASTTWDRVLYGYGYTFGSGTRLTVV.

This clone was seen only once. The V and J genes are TRBV2 and TRBJ1-2; the D is unclear. The CDR3 runs 14 residues. Trimming stripped 4 bases from V and 8 bases from J, with 17 bases between. Germline CDR1 and CDR2: SNHLY and FYNNEI. The CDR3 region has the DNA TGTGCCAGCAGTGTTCAGGCTCTTTTTAGAGGCTACACCTTC. Translated: CASSVQALFRGYTF.

The V call is TRBV27, the J call TRBJ2-7; TRBD2 agrees at 7 bases. The CDR3 sequence is 14 residues long. V lost 2 bases to trimming and J lost 5 bases; unmatched junction nucleotides: 6. CDR1 and CDR2 from the germline V gene are MNHEY and SMNVEV (reference sequence). The CDR3 coding sequence is TGTGCCAGCAGTTTAGCGGGAGCCTTTGACGAGCAGTACTTC. Protein sequence: CASSLAGAFDEQYF.